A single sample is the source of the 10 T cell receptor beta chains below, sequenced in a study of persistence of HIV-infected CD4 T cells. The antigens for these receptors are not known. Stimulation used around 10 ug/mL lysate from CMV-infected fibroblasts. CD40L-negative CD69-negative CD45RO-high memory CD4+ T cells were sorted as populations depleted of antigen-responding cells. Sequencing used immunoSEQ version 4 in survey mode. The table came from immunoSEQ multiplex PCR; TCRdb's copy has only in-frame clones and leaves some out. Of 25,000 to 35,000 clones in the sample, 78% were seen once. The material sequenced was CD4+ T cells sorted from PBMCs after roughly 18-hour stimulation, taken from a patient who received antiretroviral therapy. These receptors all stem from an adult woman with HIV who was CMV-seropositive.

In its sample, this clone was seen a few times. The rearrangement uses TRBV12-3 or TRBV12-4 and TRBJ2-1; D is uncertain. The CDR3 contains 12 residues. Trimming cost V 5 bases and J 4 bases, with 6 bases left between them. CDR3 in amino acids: CASSGQYNEQFF. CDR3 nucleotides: TGTGCCAGCAGTGGTCAATACAATGAGCAGTTCTTC.

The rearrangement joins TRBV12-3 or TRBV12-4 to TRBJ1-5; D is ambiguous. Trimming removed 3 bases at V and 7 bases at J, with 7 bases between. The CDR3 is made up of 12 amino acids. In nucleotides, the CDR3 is TGTGCCAGCAGTTTGGGTCCCCAGCCCCAGCATTTT. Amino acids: CASSLGPQPQHF.

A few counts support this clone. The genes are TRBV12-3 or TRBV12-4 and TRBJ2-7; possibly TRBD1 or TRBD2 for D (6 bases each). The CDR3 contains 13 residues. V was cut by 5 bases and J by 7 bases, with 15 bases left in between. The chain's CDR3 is CASSPPGAGEQYF. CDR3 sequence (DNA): TGTGCCAGCAGTCCCCCGGGGGCTGGAGAGCAGTACTTC.

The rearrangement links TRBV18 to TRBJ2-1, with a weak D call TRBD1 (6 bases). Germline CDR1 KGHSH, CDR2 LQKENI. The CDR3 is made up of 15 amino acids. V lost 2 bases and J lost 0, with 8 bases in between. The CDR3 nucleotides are TGTGCCAGCTCACCAGACAGGAGCTCCTACAATGAGCAGTTCTTC. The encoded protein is CASSPDRSSYNEQFF.

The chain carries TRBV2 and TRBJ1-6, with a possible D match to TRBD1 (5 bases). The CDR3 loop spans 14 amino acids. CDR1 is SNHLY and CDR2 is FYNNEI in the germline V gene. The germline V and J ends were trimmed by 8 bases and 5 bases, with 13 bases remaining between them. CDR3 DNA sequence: TGTGCCAGCGGCAAAGGGGAGGATAATTCACCCCTCCACTTT. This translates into CASGKGEDNSPLHF. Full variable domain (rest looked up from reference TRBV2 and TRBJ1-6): EPEVTQTPSHQVTQMGQEVILRCVPISNHLYFYWYRQILGQKVEFLVSFYNNEISEKSEIFDDQFSVERPDGSNFTLKIRSTKLEDSAMYFCASGKGEDNSPLHFGNGTRLTVT.

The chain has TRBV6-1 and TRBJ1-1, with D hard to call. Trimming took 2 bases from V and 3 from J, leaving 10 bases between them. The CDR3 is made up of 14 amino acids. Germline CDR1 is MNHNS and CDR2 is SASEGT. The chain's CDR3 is CASSETGRHTEAFF. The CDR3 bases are TGTGCCAGCAGTGAAACGGGCAGGCACACTGAAGCTTTCTTT.

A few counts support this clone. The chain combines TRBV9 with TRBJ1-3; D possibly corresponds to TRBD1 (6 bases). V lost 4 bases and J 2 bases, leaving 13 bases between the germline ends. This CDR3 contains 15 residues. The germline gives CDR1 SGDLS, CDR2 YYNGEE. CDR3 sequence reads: CASSPRGGAGNTIYF. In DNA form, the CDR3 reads TGTGCCAGCAGCCCTAGGGGGGGAGCTGGAAACACCATATATTTT. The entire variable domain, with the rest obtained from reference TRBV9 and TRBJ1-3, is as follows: DSGVTQTPKHLITATGQRVTLRCSPRSGDLSVYWYQQSLDQGLQFLIQYYNGEERAKGNILERFSAQQFPDLHSELNLSSLELGDSALYFCASSPRGGAGNTIYFGEGSWLTVV.

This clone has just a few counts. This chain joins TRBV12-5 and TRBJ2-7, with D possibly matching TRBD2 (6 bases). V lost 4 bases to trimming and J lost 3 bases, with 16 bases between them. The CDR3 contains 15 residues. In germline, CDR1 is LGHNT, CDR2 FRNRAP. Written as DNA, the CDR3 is TGTGCTAGTGGTTCCGGGACGTCCGGGAGCTACGAGCAGTACTTC. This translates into CASGSGTSGSYEQYF.

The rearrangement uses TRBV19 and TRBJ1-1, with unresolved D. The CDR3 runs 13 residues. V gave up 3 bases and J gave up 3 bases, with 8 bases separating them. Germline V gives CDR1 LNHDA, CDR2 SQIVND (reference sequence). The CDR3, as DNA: TGTGCCAGTAGTATCCTGTTGGACACTGAAGCTTTCTTT. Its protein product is CASSILLDTEAFF.

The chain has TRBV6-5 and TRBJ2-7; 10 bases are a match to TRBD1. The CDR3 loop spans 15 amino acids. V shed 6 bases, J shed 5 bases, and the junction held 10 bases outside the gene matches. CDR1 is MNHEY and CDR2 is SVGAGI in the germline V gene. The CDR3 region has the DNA TGTGCCAGCAGAAAAACCGGGACAGGGGTAGACGAGCAGTACGTC. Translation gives CASRKTGTGVDEQYV.